This T cell receptor beta chain was observed in a study of T cell responses to AZD1222 COVID-19 vaccine. Comment on this clone: What it binds is unknown.

Combined were second doses at about 4 or about 12 weeks. The ends were cut back, 5 bases at V and 8 bases at J, with 9 bases in the middle. The CDR3 runs to 11 residues. The germline gives CDR1 DFQATT, CDR2 SNEGSKA (reference sequence). TCRdb keeps only in-frame clones here, not all; method: immunoSEQ multiplex PCR. The table includes about 270,000 clones, around 93% detected once. Study-level results: Only a handful of AZD1222 recipients, roughly 6 in all, had baseline seropositivity. Females made up more of the donors, who were largely white British, and clonal diversity may have come out too low. With two AZD1222 doses given, Spike-specific TCR breadth and depth both rose.

The starting material was peripheral blood, obtained 28 days after the second AZD1222 dose. This rearrangement joins TRBV20-1 to TRBJ1-4; D gene ambiguous. The receptor was isolated from an adult who received the AZD1222 COVID-19 vaccine. The chain's CDR3 is CSAYKGEKLFF. CDR3 nucleotide sequence: TGCAGTGCTTACAAAGGAGAAAAACTGTTTTTT.